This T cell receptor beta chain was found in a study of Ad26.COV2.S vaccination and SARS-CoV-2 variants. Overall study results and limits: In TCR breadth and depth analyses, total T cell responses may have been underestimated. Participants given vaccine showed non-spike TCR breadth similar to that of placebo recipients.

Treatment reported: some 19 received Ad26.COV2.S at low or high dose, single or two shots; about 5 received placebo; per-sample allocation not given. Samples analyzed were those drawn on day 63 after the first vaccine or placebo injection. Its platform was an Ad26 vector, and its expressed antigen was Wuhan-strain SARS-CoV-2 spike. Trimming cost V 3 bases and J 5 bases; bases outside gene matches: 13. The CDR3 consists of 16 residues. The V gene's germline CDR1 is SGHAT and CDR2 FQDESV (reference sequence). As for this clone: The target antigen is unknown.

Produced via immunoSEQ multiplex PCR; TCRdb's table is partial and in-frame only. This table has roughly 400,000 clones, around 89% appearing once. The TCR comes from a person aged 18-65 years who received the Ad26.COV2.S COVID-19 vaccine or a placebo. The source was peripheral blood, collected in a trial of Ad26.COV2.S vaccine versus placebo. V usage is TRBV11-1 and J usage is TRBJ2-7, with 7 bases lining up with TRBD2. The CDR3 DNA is TGTGCCAGCAGCTTCTCTCGCGGGAGAACGATCCACGAGCAGTACTTC. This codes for CASSFSRGRTIHEQYF. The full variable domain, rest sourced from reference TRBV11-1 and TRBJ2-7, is EAEVAQSPRYKITEKSQAVAFWCDPISGHATLYWYRQILGQGPELLVQFQDESVVDDSQLPKDRFSAERLKGVDSTLKIQPAELGDSAMYLCASSFSRGRTIHEQYFGPGTRLTVT.